Presented here are 11 T cell receptor beta chains from one specimen sequenced in a study of monozygotic twins with cystic fibrosis. Repertoires were generated with immunoSEQ multiplex PCR, while TCRdb's copy carries only in-frame clones and drops some. The table lists over 30,000 clones, about 93% of them singletons. The source material was blood. Receptors originate from a boy aged 2-15 years with cystic fibrosis.

In nucleotides, the CDR3 is TGTGCCAGCAGCTTCGGCGGGAGGGATGAAGCTTTCTTT. Translating gives CASSFGGRDEAFF. The chain links TRBV11-2 to TRBJ1-1, with unresolved D. The CDR3 contains 13 residues. From germline, CDR1 is SGHAT and CDR2 FQNNGV. The V gene lost 3 bases and the J gene lost 7 bases, with 12 bases spanning the gap.

This clone was detected once. This sequence joins TRBV11-2 and TRBJ1-1, with no clear D. The V end was cut by 2 bases, the J end by 6 bases, with 13 bases between. The CDR3 loop spans 14 amino acids. Germline loops: CDR1 SGHAT, CDR2 FQNNGV. This CDR3 reads CASSLNSGLAEAFF. The CDR3 coding sequence is TGTGCCAGCAGCTTAAACAGCGGGTTGGCTGAAGCTTTCTTT.

This chain joins TRBV19 and TRBJ2-3; D is uncertain. Germline V gives CDR1 LNHDA, CDR2 SQIVND (reference sequence). V was pared by 3 bases and J by 0 bases, with 10 bases between. The CDR3 has 15 amino acids. In nucleotides, the CDR3 is TGTGCCAGTAGTATCTCCAGCTCGAGCACAGATACGCAGTATTTT. It encodes CASSISSSSTDTQYF.

The genes are TRBV2 and TRBJ2-4; D remains unclear. The V end lost 0 bases, the J end lost 2 bases, and 23 bases lay between the germline ends. This CDR3 is built from 20 residues. In germline, CDR1 is SNHLY, CDR2 FYNNEI. CDR3 sequence: CASSEAMGSGMMLTKNIQYF. The CDR3 DNA reads TGTGCCAGCAGTGAAGCGATGGGTTCTGGAATGATGTTGACCAAAAACATTCAGTACTTC.

The J gene is TRBJ2-3, the V gene TRBV6-5, with D possibly matching TRBD1 (5 bases). This CDR3 is built from 14 residues. Between the trimmed V and J ends, which lost 2 bases and 3 bases, there was a span of 9 bases. The germline V gene has CDR1 MNHEY and CDR2 SVGAGI. CDR3 region: CASSYGSGTDTQYF. In DNA, the CDR3 is TGTGCCAGCAGTTACGGGTCAGGGACAGATACGCAGTATTTT.

This clone was recorded once. This chain joins TRBV13 and TRBJ1-2; no clear D gene. V lost 0 bases and J lost 8, with 10 bases in between. CDR3 length equals 13 residues. CDR1 and CDR2 (germline): PRHDT, FYEKMQ (reference sequence). In nucleotides, the CDR3 is TGTGCCAGCAGCTTAGGACTGAGTTTCGGCTACACCTTC. Translating it yields CASSLGLSFGYTF.

The rearrangement joins TRBV5-5 to TRBJ2-7, with no clear D. The length of the CDR3 is 11 residues. CDR1 is SGHKS and CDR2 is YYEKEE in the germline V gene (reference sequence). V lost 0 bases, J lost 4 bases, and 2 bases lay in between. CDR3 sequence reads: CASSLEYEQYF. The CDR3 DNA is TGTGCCAGCAGCTTGGAGTACGAGCAGTACTTC.

The rearrangement joins TRBV4-3 to TRBJ1-1, with D tentatively TRBD1 (5 bases). The CDR3 covers 15 residues. V lost 0 bases and J lost 4, with 12 bases in between. Germline V gene sequence: CDR1 LGHNA, CDR2 YSLEER. The CDR3 sequence: CASSQEAGGGTEAFF. CDR3 nucleotides: TGCGCCAGCAGCCAAGAAGCGGGCGGGGGCACTGAAGCTTTCTTT.

The V and J genes are TRBV4-1 and TRBJ1-1, with D perhaps TRBD1 (6 bases). V was shortened by 8 bases and J by 10 bases, with 14 bases between the two germline ends. This CDR3 comprises 11 residues. Germline CDR1 is MGHRA and CDR2 is YSYEKL. CDR3 sequence reads: CASVDSGAAFF. Written as DNA, the CDR3 is TGCGCCAGCGTCGATTCGGGGGCAGCTTTCTTT.

The chain links TRBV7-9 to TRBJ2-1; D gene ambiguous. Germline-derived CDR1 and CDR2 are SEHNR and FQNEAQ (reference sequence). The CDR3 is 13 amino acids. V shed 2 bases and J shed 0 bases, with 2 bases lying between them. The CDR3 nucleotides are TGTGCCAGCAGCTTATTCTCCTACAATGAGCAGTTCTTC. Translation: CASSLFSYNEQFF.

This sequence joins TRBV7-9 and TRBJ1-1, with 7 bases identical to TRBD1. V trimming: 0 bases; J trimming: 6 bases; junction bases outside the gene matches: 4. Germline V CDR1 and CDR2: SEHNR, FQNEAQ (reference sequence). The length of the CDR3 is 14 residues. The CDR3: CASSLADRASEAFF. The CDR3 coding sequence is TGTGCCAGCAGCTTAGCCGACAGGGCCTCTGAAGCTTTCTTT. Using reference TRBV7-9 and TRBJ1-1 for the parts outside the CDR3, the full variable domain is DTGVSQNPRHKITKRGQNVTFRCDPISEHNRLYWYRQTLGQGPEFLTYFQNEAQLEKSRLLSDRFSAERPKGSFSTLEIQRTEQGDSAMYLCASSLADRASEAFFGQGTRLTVV.